This TCR beta chain was observed in a study of T cell changes during pregnancy in multiple sclerosis. There are a few counts of this clone. TCRdb keeps only in-frame clones here, not all; method: immunoSEQ multiplex PCR. The sample consists of about 45,000 clones, 90% to 97% of them appearing once. The receptor was isolated from a female donor with multiple sclerosis, enrolled in a pregnancy study. Material: peripheral blood, obtained in the second trimester of pregnancy.

CDR3 coding DNA: TGTGCCAGCAGTGAAGAGACAGGTAGCTTCTATGGCTACACCTTC. The encoded protein is CASSEETGSFYGYTF. V gene TRBV6-1 combines with J gene TRBJ1-2; tentative D call: TRBD1 (6 bases). The V end lost 1 base, the J end lost 4 bases, and 13 bases lay between the germline ends. The CDR3 has 15 residues. Germline assignment: CDR1 MNHNS and CDR2 SASEGT.